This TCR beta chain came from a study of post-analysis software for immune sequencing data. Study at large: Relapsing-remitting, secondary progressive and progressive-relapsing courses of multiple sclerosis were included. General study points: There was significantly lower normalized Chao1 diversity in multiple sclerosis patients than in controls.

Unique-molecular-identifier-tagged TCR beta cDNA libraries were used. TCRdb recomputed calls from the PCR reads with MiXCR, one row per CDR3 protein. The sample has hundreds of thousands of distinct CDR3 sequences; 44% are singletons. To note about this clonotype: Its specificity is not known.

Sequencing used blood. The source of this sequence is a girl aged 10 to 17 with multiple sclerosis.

As DNA, the CDR3 is TGTGCCAGCAGGCGCGGACAGGGGGGGGGAGATACGCAGTATTTT. Its translation is CASRRGQGGGDTQYF. The rearrangement links TRBV12-3 or TRBV12-4 to TRBJ2-3; TRBD1 matches at 10 bases. The trim removed 6 bases at V and 5 bases at J, leaving 8 bases unmatched. The CDR3 consists of 15 residues.